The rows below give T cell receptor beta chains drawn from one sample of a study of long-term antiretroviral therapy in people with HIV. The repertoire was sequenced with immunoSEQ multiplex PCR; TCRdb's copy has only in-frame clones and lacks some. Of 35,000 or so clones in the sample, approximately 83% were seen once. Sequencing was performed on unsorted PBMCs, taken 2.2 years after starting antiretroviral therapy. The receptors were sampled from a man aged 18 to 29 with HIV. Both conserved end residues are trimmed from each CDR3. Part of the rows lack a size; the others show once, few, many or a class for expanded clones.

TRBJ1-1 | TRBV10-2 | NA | ASRAGARGTEAF
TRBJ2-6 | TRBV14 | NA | ASSSGAGANVLT
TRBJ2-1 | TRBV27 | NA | ASSLVGRAPYNEQF
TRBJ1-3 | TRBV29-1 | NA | SVGDILTNTIY
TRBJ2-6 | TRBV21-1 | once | ASSKKKPRDRVIGANVLT
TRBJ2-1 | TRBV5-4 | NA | ASSSSRGLIYNEQF
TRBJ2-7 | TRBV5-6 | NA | ASNPGQGSYEQY
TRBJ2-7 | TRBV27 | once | ASSPTDPYEQY
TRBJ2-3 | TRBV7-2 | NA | ASSPGLVVADTQY
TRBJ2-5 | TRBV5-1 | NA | ASSSRPAQGGRETQY
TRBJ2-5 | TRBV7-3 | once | ASSLHQETQY
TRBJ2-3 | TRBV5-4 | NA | ASSSEGLAGDTQY
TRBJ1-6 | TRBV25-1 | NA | ASECQGWVNSPLH
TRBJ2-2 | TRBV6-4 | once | ASSDRVAGELF
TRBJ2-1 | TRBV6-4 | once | ASSKSSYNEQF
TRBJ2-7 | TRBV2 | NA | ASSAAYEQY
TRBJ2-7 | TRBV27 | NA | ASSGTDLYEQY
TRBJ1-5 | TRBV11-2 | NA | ASSLSGRGGQPQH
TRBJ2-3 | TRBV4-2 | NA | ASSQVGTTNTQY
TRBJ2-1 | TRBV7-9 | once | ASSPVPRTGTYNEQF
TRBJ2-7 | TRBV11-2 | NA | ASSLLEYEQY
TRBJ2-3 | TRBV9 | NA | ASSVVGTDTQY
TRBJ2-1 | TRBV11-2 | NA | ASSVGGTSFTYNEQF
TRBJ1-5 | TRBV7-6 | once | ASSQDLEQPQH
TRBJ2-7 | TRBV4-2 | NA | ASSQGDSPYEQY
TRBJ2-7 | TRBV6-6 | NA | ASSSEQGFSNEQY
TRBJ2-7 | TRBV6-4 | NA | ASRGYGY
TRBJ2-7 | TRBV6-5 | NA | ASSYSSGGAQEQY
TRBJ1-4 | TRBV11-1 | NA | ASSRTGEDEKLF
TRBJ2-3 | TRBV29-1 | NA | SAVGASTDTQY
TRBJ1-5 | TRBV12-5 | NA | ASGSDSLTRH
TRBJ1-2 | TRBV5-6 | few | ASANRGPSNYGYT
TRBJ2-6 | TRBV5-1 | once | ASSSLSGGGGANVLT
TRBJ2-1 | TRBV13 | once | ASSWRWETYNEQF
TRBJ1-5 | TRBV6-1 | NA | ASSDLGGRVGNQPQH
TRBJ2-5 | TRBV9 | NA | ASSPGQEPETQY
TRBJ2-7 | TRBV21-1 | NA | ASSKSSYEQY
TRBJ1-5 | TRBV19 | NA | ASSIQGGNQPQH
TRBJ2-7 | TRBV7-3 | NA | ASSPEGGDSYEQY
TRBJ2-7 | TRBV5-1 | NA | ASSSSAGQGSRQY
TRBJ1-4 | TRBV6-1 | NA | ASSFTGNRAEKLF
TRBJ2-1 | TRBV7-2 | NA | ASSSAGGLPYNEQF
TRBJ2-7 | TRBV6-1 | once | ASPTSGRVYEQY
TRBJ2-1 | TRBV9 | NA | ASSVARERVEQF
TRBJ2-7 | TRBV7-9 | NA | ASSRLTRINEQY
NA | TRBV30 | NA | AWTQAYEQY
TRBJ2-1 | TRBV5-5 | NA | ASSLASGRNNEQF
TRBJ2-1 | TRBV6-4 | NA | ASSPSGYGEQF
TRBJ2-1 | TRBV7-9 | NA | ASSRTSGGSYNEQF
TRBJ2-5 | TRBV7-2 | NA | ASSFLDWNKETQY
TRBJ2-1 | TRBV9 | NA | ASSVYDNEQF
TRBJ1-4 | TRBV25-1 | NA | ASSKTSTNEKLF
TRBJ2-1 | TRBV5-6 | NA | ASTLARNEQF
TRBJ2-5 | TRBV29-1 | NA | SVETAGWRETQY
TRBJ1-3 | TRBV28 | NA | ASSPGTAGNTIY
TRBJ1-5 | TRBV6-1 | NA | ASRRTGHNQPQH
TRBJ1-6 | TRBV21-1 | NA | ASSKGPTGHLDNSPLH
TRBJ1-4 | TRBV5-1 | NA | ASSHGDLRTNEKLF
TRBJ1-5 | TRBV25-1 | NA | ASSSGGADNQPQH
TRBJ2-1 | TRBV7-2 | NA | ASRETSGSYNEQF